The source of this T cell receptor beta chain is a study of cytomegalovirus exposure and HLA in healthy donors. With 60 Vbeta and 13 Jbeta primers, the PCR was carried out. The protocol was immunoSEQ multiplex PCR, while the TCRdb copy is restricted to in-frame clones and leaves out a portion. The data show 140,000 or so clones, around 85% seen once. Participants comprised healthy donors of bone marrow. CDR3 length: 14 amino acids. Germline loops: CDR1 MNHEY, CDR2 SMNVEV (reference sequence). With 6 bases clipped from V and 3 bases from J, the junction kept 3 bases outside the gene matches. This clonotype was obtained from a woman in her twenties or thirties in good health and CMV-seronegative. V usage is TRBV27 and J usage is TRBJ1-5, with 9 bases aligning to TRBD1. The specimen sequenced was PBMCs. The CDR3 nucleotides read TGTGCCAGCAGCAGGACAGGGGCCAATCAGCCCCAGCATTTT. Translation: CASSRTGANQPQHF.